These T cell receptor beta chains were read from a single sample in a study of early T cells in non-severe SARS-CoV-2 infection. TCRdb reprocessed the 5' RACE reads via MiXCR and lists one record per CDR3 protein. Of about 76,000 distinct CDR3 sequences in the sample, 10% to 12% were seen once. What was sequenced was whole blood. The receptors were sampled from an adult who was a healthcare worker with PCR-confirmed SARS-CoV-2 infection or an uninfected control (not recorded which). The CDR3 runs from the conserved cysteine through the conserved F or W. The D gene is left open where the match is weak. Where a row states a size, it is once, few, many or the class of an expanded clone; other rows omit it.

d_call: -
j_call: TRBJ1-6
v_call: TRBV7-6
clone_size: -
cdr3_nt: TGTGCCAGCAGCTTTGCCAGCCCGGGGTCGGCCCTCCACTTT
cdr3_aa: CASSFASPGSALHF

d_call: -
j_call: TRBJ2-1
v_call: TRBV19
clone_size: -
cdr3_nt: TGTGCCAGTAGATCAGCGAACTACAATGAGCAGTTCTTC
cdr3_aa: CASRSANYNEQFF

d_call: -
j_call: TRBJ1-5
v_call: TRBV5-4
clone_size: -
cdr3_nt: TGTGCCAGCAGCTTCACCCCAAATCAGCCCCAGCATTTT
cdr3_aa: CASSFTPNQPQHF

d_call: -
j_call: TRBJ1-1
v_call: TRBV7-2
clone_size: -
cdr3_nt: TGTGCCAGCAGCTTAGTAGCCGTCCGGGGACATTCGAACACTGAAGCTTTCTTT
cdr3_aa: CASSLVAVRGHSNTEAFF

d_call: -
j_call: TRBJ2-3
v_call: TRBV7-2
clone_size: -
cdr3_nt: TGTGCCAGCAGCCCCTCCGGACCCCACACAGATACGCAGTATTTT
cdr3_aa: CASSPSGPHTDTQYF

d_call: -
j_call: TRBJ2-2
v_call: TRBV6-5
clone_size: -
cdr3_nt: TGTGCCAGCAGTTACGGGTGGACCACCGGGGAGCTGTTTTTT
cdr3_aa: CASSYGWTTGELFF

d_call: -
j_call: TRBJ1-5
v_call: TRBV6-6
clone_size: many
cdr3_nt: TGTGCCAGCAGCCAAAGCTTCGCTAGCAATCAGCCCCAGCATTTT
cdr3_aa: CASSQSFASNQPQHF

d_call: -
j_call: TRBJ1-3
v_call: TRBV20-1
clone_size: few
cdr3_nt: TGCAGTGCTAGCCTGGTGGGAGAAAGGGCGCAGGGCACCATATATTTT
cdr3_aa: CSASLVGERAQGTIYF

d_call: -
j_call: TRBJ1-2
v_call: TRBV12-3/TRBV12-4
clone_size: many
cdr3_nt: TGTGCCAGCAGTTTCCAGGGCGACTATGGCTACACCTTC
cdr3_aa: CASSFQGDYGYTF

d_call: -
j_call: TRBJ2-1
v_call: TRBV24-1
clone_size: -
cdr3_nt: TGTGCCACCAGTGATTCTGACGCCAGCTCCTACAATGAGCAGTTCTTC
cdr3_aa: CATSDSDASSYNEQFF

d_call: TRBD1
j_call: TRBJ2-3
v_call: TRBV6-1
clone_size: -
cdr3_nt: TGTGCCAGCAGTTCCCGGACAGGGGGCCAGAGCACAGATACGCAGTATTTT
cdr3_aa: CASSSRTGGQSTDTQYF

d_call: -
j_call: TRBJ1-5
v_call: TRBV3-1
clone_size: few
cdr3_nt: TGTGCCAGCAGTCAGTCCTCCCGGGAACAGCCCCAGCATTTT
cdr3_aa: CASSQSSREQPQHF

d_call: -
j_call: TRBJ1-1
v_call: TRBV9
clone_size: -
cdr3_nt: TGTGCCAGCAGCGTAGAGGGTCTGAACACTGAAGCTTTCTTT
cdr3_aa: CASSVEGLNTEAFF

d_call: -
j_call: TRBJ2-5
v_call: TRBV27
clone_size: many
cdr3_nt: TGTGCCAGCAGTCTCCAGGCTAAACAAGAGACCCAGTACTTC
cdr3_aa: CASSLQAKQETQYF

d_call: -
j_call: TRBJ2-5
v_call: TRBV12-3/TRBV12-4
clone_size: -
cdr3_nt: TGTGCCAGCAGTTTCGGCTCAGGGGCGCAGGAGACCCAGTACTTC
cdr3_aa: CASSFGSGAQETQYF

d_call: -
j_call: TRBJ2-7
v_call: TRBV19
clone_size: -
cdr3_nt: TGTGCCAGTAGTGGCGGGCGTCTCGAGCAGTACTTC
cdr3_aa: CASSGGRLEQYF

d_call: -
j_call: TRBJ1-5
v_call: TRBV2
clone_size: few
cdr3_nt: TGTGCCAGCAGTGCTGGCAGGGAGGGACAGCCCCAGCATTTT
cdr3_aa: CASSAGREGQPQHF

d_call: -
j_call: TRBJ2-3
v_call: TRBV4-3
clone_size: once
cdr3_nt: TGCGCCAGCAGCCAAGGGCCCCACGAATTCACAGATACGCAGTATTTT
cdr3_aa: CASSQGPHEFTDTQYF

d_call: -
j_call: TRBJ2-1
v_call: TRBV4-3
clone_size: -
cdr3_nt: TGCGCCAGCAGCCAAGATCATCAAATGAGTGAGCAGTTCTTC
cdr3_aa: CASSQDHQMSEQFF

d_call: -
j_call: TRBJ1-1
v_call: TRBV7-9
clone_size: many
cdr3_nt: TGTGCCAGCAGCCCGCGGATGCAAGGGACTGAAGCTTTCTTT
cdr3_aa: CASSPRMQGTEAFF

d_call: -
j_call: TRBJ2-3
v_call: TRBV3-1
clone_size: -
cdr3_nt: TGTGCCAGCAGCCAAGATGCTCAGGTCGGGGATACGCAGTATTTT
cdr3_aa: CASSQDAQVGDTQYF

d_call: -
j_call: TRBJ1-5
v_call: TRBV7-2
clone_size: many
cdr3_nt: TGTGCCAGCAGCTTAGTAGGACAGCCCCAGCATTTT
cdr3_aa: CASSLVGQPQHF

d_call: -
j_call: TRBJ2-7
v_call: TRBV4-1
clone_size: few
cdr3_nt: TGCGCCAGCAGCCACACGGACACTTACGAGCAGTACTTC
cdr3_aa: CASSHTDTYEQYF

d_call: -
j_call: TRBJ2-1
v_call: TRBV7-9
clone_size: many
cdr3_nt: TGTGCCAGCAGCTTTTTACTCGGGACTGCGAATGAGCAGTTCTTC
cdr3_aa: CASSFLLGTANEQFF

d_call: -
j_call: TRBJ1-4
v_call: TRBV5-1
clone_size: many
cdr3_nt: TGCGCCAGCAGCCTATTGGGTGATCTAAATGAAAAACTGTTTTTT
cdr3_aa: CASSLLGDLNEKLFF

d_call: -
j_call: TRBJ2-1
v_call: TRBV20-1
clone_size: -
cdr3_nt: TGCAGTGCTAGGATCAGGGTGGTGGTGTCCAATGAGCAGTTCTTC
cdr3_aa: CSARIRVVVSNEQFF

d_call: -
j_call: TRBJ2-7
v_call: TRBV29-1
clone_size: many
cdr3_nt: TGCAGCGCTGGGGGGAGCTCCTACGAGCAGTACTTC
cdr3_aa: CSAGGSSYEQYF

d_call: -
j_call: TRBJ2-3
v_call: TRBV6-5
clone_size: many
cdr3_nt: TGTGCCAGCACCAATAGTCGGAGAGATACGCAGTATTTT
cdr3_aa: CASTNSRRDTQYF

d_call: TRBD1
j_call: TRBJ2-3
v_call: TRBV11-2
clone_size: -
cdr3_nt: TGTGCCAGCAGCTTAATGGGGGACAGGGTTGATACGCAGTATTTT
cdr3_aa: CASSLMGDRVDTQYF

d_call: -
j_call: TRBJ1-4
v_call: TRBV6-6
clone_size: many
cdr3_nt: TGTGCCAGCAGTTTAGAGCGGAGGGAAAAACTGTTTTTT
cdr3_aa: CASSLERREKLFF

d_call: -
j_call: TRBJ2-3
v_call: TRBV20-1
clone_size: few
cdr3_nt: TGCAGTGCTCTACCCGGGAGCACAGATACGCAGTATTTT
cdr3_aa: CSALPGSTDTQYF

d_call: -
j_call: TRBJ1-1
v_call: TRBV7-2
clone_size: many
cdr3_nt: TGTGCCAGCAGCCGGACAGCATTGAACACTGAAGCTTTCTTT
cdr3_aa: CASSRTALNTEAFF

d_call: -
j_call: TRBJ2-5
v_call: TRBV7-8
clone_size: -
cdr3_nt: TGTGCCAGCAGAACCCCGGGGGCAGGCGAGACCCAGTACTTC
cdr3_aa: CASRTPGAGETQYF

d_call: -
j_call: TRBJ2-2
v_call: TRBV4-1
clone_size: -
cdr3_nt: TGCGCCAGCAGCCAAGATCATTGGGGCCAGAACACCGGGGAGCTGTTTTTT
cdr3_aa: CASSQDHWGQNTGELFF

d_call: -
j_call: TRBJ2-6
v_call: TRBV6-6
clone_size: many
cdr3_nt: TGTGCCAGCAGCCTCGGTGAGGCGGCCTCTGGGGCCAACGTCCTGACTTTC
cdr3_aa: CASSLGEAASGANVLTF

d_call: -
j_call: TRBJ1-2
v_call: TRBV5-1
clone_size: -
cdr3_nt: TGCGCCAGCGCTCGAAGTGAGGATGGCTACACCTTC
cdr3_aa: CASARSEDGYTF

d_call: -
j_call: TRBJ1-6
v_call: TRBV7-8
clone_size: few
cdr3_nt: TGTGCCAGCAGCCCAAAGTTTGGGTCACCCCTCCACTTT
cdr3_aa: CASSPKFGSPLHF

d_call: -
j_call: TRBJ2-2
v_call: TRBV29-1
clone_size: few
cdr3_nt: TGCAGCGGTGTGGATACCGGGGAGCTGTTTTTT
cdr3_aa: CSGVDTGELFF

d_call: -
j_call: TRBJ2-3
v_call: TRBV2
clone_size: many
cdr3_nt: TGTGCCAGCAGTGAACCCTTCACAGATACGCAGTATTTT
cdr3_aa: CASSEPFTDTQYF

d_call: -
j_call: TRBJ2-3
v_call: TRBV6-2/TRBV6-3
clone_size: many
cdr3_nt: TGTGCCAGCAGTTTCCCTAGCACTACGCAGTATTTT
cdr3_aa: CASSFPSTTQYF

d_call: -
j_call: TRBJ2-2
v_call: TRBV6-1
clone_size: many
cdr3_nt: TGTGCCAGCAGTTGGGGCAGGACGAACACCGGGGAGCTGTTTTTT
cdr3_aa: CASSWGRTNTGELFF

d_call: -
j_call: TRBJ1-2
v_call: TRBV6-5
clone_size: many
cdr3_nt: TGTGCCAGCAGTTACACGGGGGCCGACCCCGGTTCCTATGGCTACACCTTC
cdr3_aa: CASSYTGADPGSYGYTF

d_call: -
j_call: TRBJ2-5
v_call: TRBV29-1
clone_size: -
cdr3_nt: TGCAGCGTTGTATCAGGCCCCAGGGGGACCCAGTACTTC
cdr3_aa: CSVVSGPRGTQYF

d_call: -
j_call: TRBJ1-5
v_call: TRBV10-3
clone_size: few
cdr3_nt: TGTGCCACCGCTGACAGTGGAGAAAACAATCAGCCCCAGCATTTT
cdr3_aa: CATADSGENNQPQHF

d_call: -
j_call: TRBJ2-7
v_call: TRBV5-1
clone_size: medium-sized
cdr3_nt: TGCGCCAGCAGCCGGGACAACTCCTACGAGCAGTACTTC
cdr3_aa: CASSRDNSYEQYF

d_call: TRBD1
j_call: TRBJ1-5
v_call: TRBV27
clone_size: -
cdr3_nt: TGTGCCAGTTCACCGGGACAGGGAGATGTCAGGGGTCAGCCCCAGCATTTT
cdr3_aa: CASSPGQGDVRGQPQHF